The rows below give T cell receptor beta chains drawn from one sample of a study of blood T cells in healthy people across ages. From the 5' RACE reads, TCRdb called clonotypes with MiXCR, one entry per CDR3 protein. The data hold about 1.6 million distinct CDR3 sequences, with roughly 32% observed a single time. Sequenced: blood. The source of these receptors is a woman aged 25 to 39 in good health. Both conserved end residues are part of each CDR3. D genes are given only for firm matches. The size of a clone is reported for some rows only, either as once, few or many, or as a class for expanded clones.

j_call,v_call,clone_size,d_call,cdr3_nt,cdr3_aa
TRBJ2-1,TRBV7-9,-,-,TGTGCCAGCAGCCCAGTCTCCGCTGGCAAAGAGCAGTTCTTC,CASSPVSAGKEQFF
TRBJ2-5,TRBV28,few,-,TGTGCCAGCAGCCCCCGGGAGAGGGGAGAGACCCAGTACTTC,CASSPRERGETQYF
TRBJ2-1,TRBV19,few,TRBD2,TGTGCCAGTAGTTCTTGGACTAGCGGGAGTAATGAGCAGTTCTTC,CASSSWTSGSNEQFF
TRBJ2-7,TRBV20-1,few,-,TGCAGTGCTAGGGAGGACCTTCAAGGGCTTCAAGGGCAGTACTTC,CSAREDLQGLQGQYF
TRBJ2-7,TRBV20-1,-,TRBD1,TGCAGTGCCCAAGGGACAGAGCACGAGCAGTACTTC,CSAQGTEHEQYF
TRBJ2-7,TRBV29-1,-,-,TGCAGCGTTGCGGGCGGGCAACTAAACTCCTACGAGCAGTACTTC,CSVAGGQLNSYEQYF
TRBJ1-2,TRBV20-1,-,-,TGCAGTGCTAGACTAGCCGGCTACACCTTC,CSARLAGYTF
TRBJ1-2,TRBV12-3/TRBV12-4,few,-,TGTGCCTGCAGCATGGAGGGCTATGGCTACACCTTC,CACSMEGYGYTF
TRBJ2-3,TRBV7-3,many,TRBD2,TGTGCCAGCAGCTCCGGGACTAGCGGGGGCACAGATACGCAGTATTTT,CASSSGTSGGTDTQYF
TRBJ1-1,TRBV7-2,-,-,TGTGCCAGCAGCTTGTTAAAACGCACTGAAGCTTTCTTT,CASSLLKRTEAFF
TRBJ2-3,TRBV28,-,-,TGTGCCAGCAGTTTATCGTCAGGGCACTATACGCAGTATTTT,CASSLSSGHYTQYF
TRBJ1-1,TRBV30,-,-,TGTGCCTCCACACGACAGAACACTGAAGCTTTCTTT,CASTRQNTEAFF
TRBJ2-7,TRBV11-1,many,-,TGTGCCAGCAGCCCATTCCGGGCAGCGTGGGCCGAGCAGTACTTC,CASSPFRAAWAEQYF
TRBJ1-1,TRBV6-4,-,-,TGTGCCAGCAGTGACTCTTGGGGGAGCGTTGCTTTCTTT,CASSDSWGSVAFF
TRBJ2-2,TRBV2,-,-,TGTGCCAGCAGTGAAGGGTTTGATGGCGGGGAGCTGTTTTTT,CASSEGFDGGELFF
TRBJ2-7,TRBV9,few,-,TGTGCCAGCAGCTCCCGGGGCGAGTCCGCCGAGCAGTACTTC,CASSSRGESAEQYF
TRBJ1-6,TRBV11-2,few,TRBD1,TGTGCCAGCAGCGTCGGACAGGGGGCTACTTCACCCCTCCACTTT,CASSVGQGATSPLHF
TRBJ2-7,TRBV20-1,many,-,TGCAGTGCTAGAGATCCCCTTACCGCCGAGCAGTACTTC,CSARDPLTAEQYF
TRBJ2-7,TRBV6-5,-,-,TGTGCCAGCAGCCCTTACTTAGGGGACTACGAGCAGTACTTC,CASSPYLGDYEQYF
TRBJ2-7,TRBV20-1,few,-,TGCAGTGCTAGAGACAGAGCGGGTAGTTCCTACGAGCAGTACTTC,CSARDRAGSSYEQYF
TRBJ1-5,TRBV28,-,TRBD1,TGTGCCAGCATCGTGGGTTGGGCAGGGGGTAATCAGCCCCAGCATTTT,CASIVGWAGGNQPQHF
TRBJ2-5,TRBV28,-,-,TGTGCCAGCAGTAGTAGTGGGGTCGTCGGGCAGTACTTC,CASSSSGVVGQYF
TRBJ2-1,TRBV7-6,few,-,TGTGCCAGCAGCCCAATGGGAGGGGGCATCGATGAGCAGTTCTTC,CASSPMGGGIDEQFF